This T cell receptor (beta chain) was recovered during a study of CD8+CD57+ T cells in acquired aplastic anemia (dated by TCRdb to 2017 to 2018). Describing the broader study: On average, sorted CD4+ and CD8+ cells yielded around 3.5 ug of extracted DNA, with a range of about 0.19 to 30 ug. An average of roughly 10 million reads for CD4+ cells and approximately 11 million reads for CD8+ cells was obtained from healthy donor samples.

V is clipped by 7 bases and J by 1 base, and the sequence between their germline boundaries is 10 bases long. Measured from the cysteine to the phenylalanine, the CDR3 is 13 residues long. Kept here is only the CDR3 DNA, which spans 39 bases and is read in frame from base 1. What the research found in general, with its limitations: CD8+ Simpson's diversity did not differ significantly between patients and healthy controls (P=0.060). Roughly 31 CD8+ CDR3 sequences were shared between patients and controls but appeared highly expressed in patients and within their immunodominant clones.

This clonotype was recorded at least ten times. It lacks a known antigen. Qualities for individual bases were not recorded, and no much larger clone is one base off. In the study, sorted CD4+ and CD8+ blood T cells from patients with severe aplastic anemia and from healthy subjects underwent deep sequencing of TCR repertoires. Ficoll-Paque density gradient centrifugation was used to isolate peripheral blood mononuclear cells. Before DNA was extracted, CD4+ and CD8+ T cells were sorted using either FACS or magnetic beads. Genomic DNA served as template for TCR beta VDJ combination and CDR3 sequence profiling. An Illumina HiSeq 2000 was the platform used for TCR repertoire sequencing. Under the source paper's analysis protocol: TRBV/TRBJ rearrangement plots, CDR3 size and DJ length profiles, and Simpson's diversity index were used to assess repertoires. Whichever DNA sequence was most abundant in the deep sequencing data was defined as the immunodominant clone. CDR3 amino acid sequences were screened for sharing across subjects and were compared with published repertoires and the VDJdb database. Using fastp at Q25 and MiXCR, TCRdb reprocessed the public reads and kept productive beta chains. For every CDR3 protein sequence, its rows merge into one entry that carries the most common genes and DNA. The V and J calls, along with clone size, are taken from TCRdb and not from the paper's own processing. The sample records 200,000 to 250,000 distinct CDR3 sequences, about 37% of which are singletons. The ten largest make up 0.95% to 1.2% of the sample.

The sample was sorted CD4+, CD8+, or CD8+CD57+ T cells (not recorded which) from PBMCs. The sequence links TRBV12-3 or TRBV12-4 to TRBJ1-1; the D gene is perhaps TRBD1, on 5 matching bases. This clonotype was obtained from a human donor in good health, serving as a control. This receptor carries the CDR3 CASTVGTNTEAFF. The DNA reads as follows: TGTGCCAGCACTGTCGGGACGAACACTGAAGCTTTCTTT.